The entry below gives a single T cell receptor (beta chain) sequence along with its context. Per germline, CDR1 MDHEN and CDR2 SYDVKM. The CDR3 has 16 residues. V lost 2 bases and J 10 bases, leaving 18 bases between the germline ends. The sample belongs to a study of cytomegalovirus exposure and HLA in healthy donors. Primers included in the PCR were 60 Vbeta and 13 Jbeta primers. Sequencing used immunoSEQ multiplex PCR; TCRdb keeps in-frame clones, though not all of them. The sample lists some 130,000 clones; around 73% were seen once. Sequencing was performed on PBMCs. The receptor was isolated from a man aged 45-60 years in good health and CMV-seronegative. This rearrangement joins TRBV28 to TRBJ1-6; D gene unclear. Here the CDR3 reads CASSLPREMTTSPLHF. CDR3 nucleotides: TGTGCCAGCAGTTTACCCCGGGAGATGACTACATCACCCCTCCACTTT. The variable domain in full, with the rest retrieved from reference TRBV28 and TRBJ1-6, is DVKVTQSSRYLVKRTGEKVFLECVQDMDHENMFWYRQDPGLGLRLIYFSYDVKMKEKGDIPEGYSVSREKKERFSLILESASTNQTSMYLCASSLPREMTTSPLHFGNGTRLTVT.